This T cell receptor (beta chain) was profiled in a study of beta chain features in type 1 diabetes. About the study: Healthy donors and patients showed comparable age, gender and cell yields.

Study-wide results and caveats: There was a possibility that cDNA sequencing over-represented cells with high TCR expression. Insertion counts at VDJ junctions were lower in type 1 diabetes patients, who also showed more deletions there. Moderately but significantly shorter TCRB CDR3s were found in Type 1 diabetes patients in all four CD4+ subsets.

CDR1 is MGHRA, CDR2 YSYEKL, per germline. The CDR3 spans 16 residues. Losses at the gene ends were 1 base for V and 0 bases for J; bases not matched to a gene: 1. All of the isolated RNA was reverse transcribed, so expressed TCRB transcripts were sequenced. Approximately 3.6 million reads per sample were averaged for naive, central memory and regulatory samples. Here immunoSEQ multiplex PCR was the method, and the copy in TCRdb shows in-frame clones only, minus some. This sample has 400,000 or so clones; over 9% occur once, and the top ten carry roughly 0.54%. Of note for this clone: Its specificity is unknown.

The clonotype originates from a man younger than 40 with type 1 diabetes. V usage is TRBV4-1 and J usage is TRBJ2-1, with 9 positions matching TRBD2. Sequenced sample: central memory CD4+ T cells from blood. CDR3 sequence: CASSQGGRDSYNEQFF. The DNA of the CDR3 is TGCGCCAGCAGCCAAGGCGGGAGGGACTCCTACAATGAGCAGTTCTTC.